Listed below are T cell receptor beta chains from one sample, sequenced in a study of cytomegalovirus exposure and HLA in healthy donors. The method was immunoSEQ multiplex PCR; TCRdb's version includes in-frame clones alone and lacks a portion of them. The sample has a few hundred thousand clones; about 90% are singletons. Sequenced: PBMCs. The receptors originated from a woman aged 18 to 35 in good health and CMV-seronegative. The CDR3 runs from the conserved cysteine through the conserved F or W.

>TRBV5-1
CASSVSGRATTGELFF
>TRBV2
CASSSRQVVTDTQYF
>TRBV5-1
CASSLNRRNTGELFF
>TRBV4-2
CASSQDLGGSYNEQFF
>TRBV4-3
CASSPETGSYNEQFF
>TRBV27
CASSFTHGTGLSYEQYF
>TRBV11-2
CASSLVGGIVNEQFF
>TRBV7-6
CASSLADRAVNEQFF
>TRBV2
CASSESGYEQYF
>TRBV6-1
CASSEFGTSGSATYEQYF
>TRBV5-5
CASRPDGVGGNEQFF
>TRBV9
CASSPREGALYEQYF
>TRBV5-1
CASSLGGQPHEKLFF
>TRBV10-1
CASSESETGDYNEQFF
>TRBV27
CASRPTGTELNTIYF
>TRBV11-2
CASSSPSGEFYEQYF
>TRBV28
CASSLFGGQSGNTIYF
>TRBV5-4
CASSSPGSMDTEAFF
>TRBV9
CASSVAPGMMNTEAFF
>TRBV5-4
CASSLVGSGGVHEQFF
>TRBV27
CASSLSVEVPYEQYF
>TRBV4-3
CASSQLLAGEDNEQFF
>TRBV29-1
CSVERGVPVNNEQFF
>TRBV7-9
CASSLEGTGKAFF
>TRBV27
CASREGGYGYTF